Listed here are 3 T cell receptor beta chains from one sample, sequenced in a study of T cells in Graves' hyperthyroidism and ophthalmopathy. Amplified TCR beta CDR3 regions derived from RNA transcripts. The HTBI set primed first-round TCR CDR3 RT-PCR. TCRdb independently ran MiXCR on the multiplex PCR reads; one entry per CDR3 protein. In the table there are around 250,000 distinct CDR3 sequences, around 24% of which are singletons. Material for sequencing was blood. These receptors originate from a woman in her 40s with Graves' ophthalmopathy.

This clonotype was counted many times. The CDR3 does not end in the conserved phenylalanine or tryptophan, so this is likely a read error. The limits of the CDR3 on the DNA are not certain, so only TCRdb's listed CDR3 is given. The chain recombines TRBV20-1 with TRBJ1-2. Looked up from germline, CDR1 is DFQATT and CDR2 is SNEGSKA (reference sequence). The CDR3 sequence runs 10 residues, both termini included. The CDR3 protein is CSARDSLPLI.

This clonotype was detected many times. The chain couples TRBV20-1 to TRBJ2-2, with D tentatively TRBD2 (6 bases). The ends were cut back, 3 bases at V and 4 bases at J, with 12 bases in the middle. CDR3 length equals 14 residues. Germline values: CDR1 DFQATT, CDR2 SNEGSKA (reference sequence). In nucleotides, the CDR3 is TGCAGTGCTAGTGGCGGGATGGTCACCGGGGAGCTGTTTTTT. It specifies CSASGGMVTGELFF.

This clonotype was picked up many times. For the CDR3, the DNA is TGCAGTGCTAGGAGGGGGCTGGATCAGCCCCAGCATTTT. It specifies CSARRGLDQPQHF. The chain is built from TRBV20-1 and TRBJ1-5, with 7 bases aligning to TRBD1. Germline CDR1 DFQATT, CDR2 SNEGSKA (reference sequence). J gave up 5 bases and V 3 bases, and 4 bases lay outside the gene matches. This CDR3 spans 13 amino acids.